This T cell receptor beta chain was profiled in a study of glioma-infiltrating T cells after dendritic cell vaccination. Notes on the study in general: Only a small number of patients had complete blood and tumor samples.

Primers: 60 V beta forward and 13 J beta reverse. Measured with immunoSEQ multiplex PCR; TCRdb has only the in-frame clones, and not every one. The repertoire includes 35,000 to 40,000 clones, around 80% of them detected once, and under 10% sits in the top ten. On this clone: The antigen is unknown.

The CDR3 has 14 amino acids. V lost 3 bases and J lost 3, with 6 bases in between. Germline lookup yields CDR1 MNHNS and CDR2 SASEGT. The J gene is TRBJ1-6, the V gene TRBV6-1; D uncertain. The starting material was blood, obtained before dendritic cell vaccination. This TCR derives from a human donor with glioblastoma. The CDR3 spells CASSDSLYNSPLHF. CDR3 nucleotide sequence: TGTGCCAGCAGTGACAGTCTCTATAATTCACCCCTCCACTTT.